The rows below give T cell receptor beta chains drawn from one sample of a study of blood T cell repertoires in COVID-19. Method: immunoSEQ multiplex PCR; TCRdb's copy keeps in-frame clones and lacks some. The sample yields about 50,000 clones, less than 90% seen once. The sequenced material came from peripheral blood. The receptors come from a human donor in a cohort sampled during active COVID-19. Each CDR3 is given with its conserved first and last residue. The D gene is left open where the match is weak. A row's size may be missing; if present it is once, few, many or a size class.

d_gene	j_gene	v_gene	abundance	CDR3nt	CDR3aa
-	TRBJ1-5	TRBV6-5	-	TGTGCCAGCCATTCCCGGGGTCAGCCCCAGCATTTT	CASHSRGQPQHF
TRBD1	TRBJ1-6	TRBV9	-	TGTGCCAGCAGCTCCGACGGACAGGGTTATTCACCCCTCCACTTT	CASSSDGQGYSPLHF
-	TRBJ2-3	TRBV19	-	TGTGCCAGTAGTCCCGCCTACCGCACAGATACGCAGTATTTT	CASSPAYRTDTQYF
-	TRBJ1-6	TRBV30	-	TGTGCCTGGAGTACCTTGGGGAGTAGGGATTCACCCCTCCACTTT	CAWSTLGSRDSPLHF
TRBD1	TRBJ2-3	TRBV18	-	TGTGCCAGCTCACCGCCACAGGGGAGTAGAGGAGATACGCAGTATTTT	CASSPPQGSRGDTQYF
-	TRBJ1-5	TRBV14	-	TGTGCCAGCAGCCAAGGGGGACGCCGGAGGGGCAATCAGCCCCAGCATTTT	CASSQGGRRRGNQPQHF
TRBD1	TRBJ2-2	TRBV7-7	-	TGTGCTAGCAGCTTATTCCAGGGGGCGGACGGGGAGCTGTTTTTT	CASSLFQGADGELFF
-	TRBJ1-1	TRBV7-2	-	TGTGCCAGCAGCCCCCGCCAGGCGAACACTGAAGCTTTCTTT	CASSPRQANTEAFF
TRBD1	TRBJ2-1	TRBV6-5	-	TGTGCCAGCAGGACGACAGGGGGCAATGAGCAGTTCTTC	CASRTTGGNEQFF
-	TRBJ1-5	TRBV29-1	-	TGCAGCGTTGGGGTTGAGGGGGGGAATAGCAATCAGCCCCAGCATTTT	CSVGVEGGNSNQPQHF
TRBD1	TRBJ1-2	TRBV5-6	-	TGTGCCAGCAGACGAGGGGGCAGAAACTATGGCTACACCTTC	CASRRGGRNYGYTF
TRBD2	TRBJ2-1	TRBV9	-	TGTGCCAGCAGCGCGGGGTCGGGGGGTAACAATGAGCAGTTCTTC	CASSAGSGGNNEQFF
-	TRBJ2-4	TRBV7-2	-	TGTGCCAGCAGCTTCCCCCCGACAGGAAGAGCCAAAAACATTCAGTACTTC	CASSFPPTGRAKNIQYF
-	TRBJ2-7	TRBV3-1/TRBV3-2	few	TGTGCCAGCAGCCAAGACGCTGGGATACAGGGAACCTACGAGCAGTACTTC	CASSQDAGIQGTYEQYF
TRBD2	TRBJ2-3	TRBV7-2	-	TGTGCCAGCGGAGCGGGATTTCTCACAGATACGCAGTATTTT	CASGAGFLTDTQYF
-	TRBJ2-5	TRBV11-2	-	TGTGCCAGCAGCTTTCTTCTAGCTGAGACCCAGTACTTC	CASSFLLAETQYF
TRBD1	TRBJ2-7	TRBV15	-	TGTGCCACCAGCAGAGATCGCGGTGAGGGGGCGGGGTACTTC	CATSRDRGEGAGYF
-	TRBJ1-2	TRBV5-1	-	TGCGCCAGCAGCGACACAGGGCTCTATGGCTACACCTTC	CASSDTGLYGYTF
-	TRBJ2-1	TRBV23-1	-	TGCGCCCTACGGTCGGCCACAGCTGAGCAGTTCTTC	CALRSATAEQFF
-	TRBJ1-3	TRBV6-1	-	TGTGCCAGCAGTGAAGTGGACAGTGGAAACACCATATATTTT	CASSEVDSGNTIYF
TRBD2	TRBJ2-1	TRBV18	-	TGTGCCAGCTCACCACCGGGACTAGCGGGATATGGGAACAATGAGCAGTTCTTC	CASSPPGLAGYGNNEQFF
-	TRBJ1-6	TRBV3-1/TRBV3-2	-	TGTGCCAGCAGCCGCCGGGAACCTAATTCACCCCTCCACTTT	CASSRREPNSPLHF
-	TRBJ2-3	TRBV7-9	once	TGTGCCAGCAGCTTGAGCGGGTACGCAGATACGCAGTATTTT	CASSLSGYADTQYF
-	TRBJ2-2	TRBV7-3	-	TGTGCCAGCAGCTTACCTGCCGGGGAGCTGTTTTTT	CASSLPAGELFF
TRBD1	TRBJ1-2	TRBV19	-	TGTGCCAGTAGGGAGGGGGCTTCATATGGCTACACCTTC	CASREGASYGYTF
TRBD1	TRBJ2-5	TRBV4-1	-	TGCGCCAGCAGCCAAGGAGGGGGCGTGCAGACCCAGTACTTC	CASSQGGGVQTQYF
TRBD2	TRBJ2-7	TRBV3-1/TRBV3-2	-	TGTGCCAGCAGCCAAGAAGCGGGGGGCGATGAGCAGTACTTC	CASSQEAGGDEQYF
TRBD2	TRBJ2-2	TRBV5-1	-	TGCGCCAGCAGCATACAATCTGTGGCTAGCGGGAGCACCGGGGAGCTGTTTTTT	CASSIQSVASGSTGELFF
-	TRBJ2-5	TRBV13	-	TGTGCCAGCAGCCTGGGACAGGGCGGACTAGCGGAAGAGACCCAGTACTTC	CASSLGQGGLAEETQYF
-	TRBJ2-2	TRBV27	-	TGTGCCAGCCCTGACAGAACGATCACCGGGGAGCTGTTTTTT	CASPDRTITGELFF
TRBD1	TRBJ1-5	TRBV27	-	TGTGCCAGCAGTAGGGGACAGGGGGCAGGCCAGCCCCAGCATTTT	CASSRGQGAGQPQHF
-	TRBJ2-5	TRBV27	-	TGTGCCAGCAGTTCCGATCCGGGGGGCCGAGAGACCCAGTACTTC	CASSSDPGGRETQYF
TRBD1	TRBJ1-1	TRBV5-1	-	TGCGCCAGCACTATCGGGGACAGCGGAACTGAAGCTTTCTTT	CASTIGDSGTEAFF
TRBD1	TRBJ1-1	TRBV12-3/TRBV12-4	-	TGTGCCAGCAGTTTAGGCAGGGGGCCTTCGACTTTCTTT	CASSLGRGPSTFF
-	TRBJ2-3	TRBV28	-	TGTGCCAGCAGTTTACCCACTGGCACAGATACGCAGTATTTT	CASSLPTGTDTQYF
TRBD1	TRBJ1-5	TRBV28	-	TGTGCCAGCAGTTTATTGTTCCGGACAGGGAATCAGCCCCAGCATTTT	CASSLLFRTGNQPQHF
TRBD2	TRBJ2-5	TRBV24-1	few	TGTGCCACCAGTCGGGGGGGGACTAGCGGACAAGAGACCCAGTACTTC	CATSRGGTSGQETQYF
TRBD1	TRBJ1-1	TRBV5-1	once	TGCGCCAGCAGCTTGGAGACAGGGCGGACTGAAGCTTTCTTT	CASSLETGRTEAFF
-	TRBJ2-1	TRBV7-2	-	TGTGCCAGCATAAAACACGGGCCGGGGGACAATGAGCAGTTCTTC	CASIKHGPGDNEQFF
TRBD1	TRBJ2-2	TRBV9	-	TGTGCCAGCAGCCGTGTGACAGGGGGCCACACCGGGGAGCTGTTTTTT	CASSRVTGGHTGELFF
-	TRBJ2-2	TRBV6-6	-	TGTGCCAGCAGTCCGGGGGACAGGGTAGCGGGAGCGGTCGGGGAGCTGTTTTTT	CASSPGDRVAGAVGELFF
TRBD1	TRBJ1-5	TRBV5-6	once	TGTGCCAGCAGCCAACTGGGACAGGGCCAGGGGCAGCCCCAGCATTTT	CASSQLGQGQGQPQHF
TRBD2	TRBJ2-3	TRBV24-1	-	TGTGCCACCAGTCGGAGGACTAGCGGGGGGACAGATACGCAGTATTTT	CATSRRTSGGTDTQYF
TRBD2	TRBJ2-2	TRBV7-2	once	TGTGCCAGCAGCTTGGTCCGGACTAGCGGCACCGGGGAGCTGTTTTTT	CASSLVRTSGTGELFF
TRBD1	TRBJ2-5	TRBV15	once	TGTGCCACCAGCAGCGACAGGGGTAGAGAGACCCAGTACTTC	CATSSDRGRETQYF
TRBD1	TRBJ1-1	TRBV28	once	TGTGCCAGCAGGGCGGGACAGGTCGGAACTGAAGCTTTCTTT	CASRAGQVGTEAFF
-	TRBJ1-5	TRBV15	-	TGTGCCACCAGCGGGTCTGGGCCTATTCAGCCCCAGCATTTT	CATSGSGPIQPQHF
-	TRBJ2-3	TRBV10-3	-	TGTGCCATCAGTGAGTCGACCCAGGGCACAGATACGCAGTATTTT	CAISESTQGTDTQYF
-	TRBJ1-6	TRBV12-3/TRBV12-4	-	TGTGCCAGCAGTCCCCTGAGGAATTCACCCCTCCACTTT	CASSPLRNSPLHF
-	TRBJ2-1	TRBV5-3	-	TGTGCCAGAACCCCAGAGGACAACTACAATGAGCAGTTCTTC	CARTPEDNYNEQFF
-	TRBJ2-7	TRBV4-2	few	TGTGCCAGCAGCCAAGAAAATATCTACGAGCAGTACTTC	CASSQENIYEQYF
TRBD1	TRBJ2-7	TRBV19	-	TGTGCCACCGGACAGGGGGACAACGAGCAGTACTTC	CATGQGDNEQYF
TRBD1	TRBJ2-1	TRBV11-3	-	TGTGCCAGCAGCGAACAGGGGTTCGAGCAGTTCTTC	CASSEQGFEQFF
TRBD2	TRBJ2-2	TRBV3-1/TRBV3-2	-	TGTGCCAGCAGCCCGGGACTAGCGGGGATCACCGGGGAGCTGTTTTTT	CASSPGLAGITGELFF
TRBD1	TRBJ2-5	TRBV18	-	TGTGCCAGCTCACCACGAGACAGGGGGCTCGAGACCCAGTACTTC	CASSPRDRGLETQYF
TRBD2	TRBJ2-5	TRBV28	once	TGTGCCAGCAGTCCGCTAGCGGGAGGGGAGACCCAGTACTTC	CASSPLAGGETQYF